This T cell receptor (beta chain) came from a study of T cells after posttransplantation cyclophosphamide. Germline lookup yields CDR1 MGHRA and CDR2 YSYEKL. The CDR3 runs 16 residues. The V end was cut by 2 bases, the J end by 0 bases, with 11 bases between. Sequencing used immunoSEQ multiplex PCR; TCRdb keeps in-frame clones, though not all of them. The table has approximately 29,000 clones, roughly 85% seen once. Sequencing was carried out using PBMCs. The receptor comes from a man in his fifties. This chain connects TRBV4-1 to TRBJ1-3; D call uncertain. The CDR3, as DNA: TGCGCCAGCAGCCAAACTGTAATTCGCTCTGGAAACACCATATATTTT. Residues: CASSQTVIRSGNTIYF.